The 11 T cell receptor beta chains presented below share a single source sample, sequenced in a study of post-analysis software for immune sequencing data. Which antigens these TCRs recognize remains unknown. Carried by the TCR beta cDNA libraries were unique molecular identifiers. TCRdb re-analysed the PCR reads in MiXCR, keeping a single row per CDR3 protein. Of some 450,000 distinct CDR3 sequences listed, approximately 46% were seen once; the top ten hold about 12%. The study's findings and limits: Comparison of patients with controls showed five TRBV segments more frequent in patients, TRBV5-6, TRBV5-1 and TRBV20-1 among them.

The material sequenced was blood. All receptors derive from a girl aged 5-17 years with multiple sclerosis.

This rearrangement joins TRBV10-2 to TRBJ2-4; D not resolved. The J call is in doubt because the DNA end fits TRBJ2-7 better. There are 19 residues in the CDR3. Germline V lookup: CDR1 WSHSY, CDR2 SAAADI. The CDR3 reads CASSRVGVSGRTRFDEQYF. DNA for the CDR3: TGCGCCAGCAGTCGGGTGGGTGTATCAGGACGCACTCGGTTTGACGAGCAGTACTTC.

CDR3 residues: CASIQRTVTSYEQYF. As DNA, the CDR3 is TGTGCCAGCATCCAAAGGACGGTTACCTCCTACGAGCAGTACTTC. V is TRBV6-2 or TRBV6-3 and J is TRBJ2-7; D unclear. V lost 7 bases and J 0 bases, leaving 16 bases between the germline ends. CDR3 size: 15 residues. Germline CDR1 reads MNHEY; CDR2 reads SVGEGT.

This chain joins TRBV6-5 and TRBJ2-1; D not resolved. The CDR3 is 17 residues long. Germline V lookup: CDR1 MNHEY, CDR2 SVGAGI. Trimming removed 0 bases at V and 2 bases at J, with 14 bases between. The CDR3 is CASSYSTSQRAYNEQFF. The CDR3 coding sequence is TGTGCCAGCAGTTACTCGACGAGCCAAAGGGCCTACAATGAGCAGTTCTTC.

The chain employs TRBV6-5 and TRBJ2-7, with D possibly being TRBD2 (6 bases). V shed 0 bases and J shed 3 bases, with 18 bases lying between them. This CDR3 region has 17 residues. Germline V gene sequence: CDR1 MNHEY, CDR2 SVGAGI. The CDR3 region is CASSYSPPLTGVYEQYF. The CDR3 region has the DNA TGTGCCAGCAGTTACTCCCCTCCCCTCACGGGAGTCTACGAGCAGTACTTC.

V gene TRBV18 combines with J gene TRBJ2-7, with 12 bases aligning to TRBD2. The CDR3 sequence is 14 residues long. Germline values: CDR1 KGHSH, CDR2 LQKENI. J was trimmed by 7 bases and V by 3 bases; bases with no gene match: 4. This CDR3 is CASSPTSGSDEQYF. The CDR3 DNA follows: TGTGCCAGCTCACCGACTAGCGGGAGTGATGAGCAGTACTTC.

In its sample, this clonotype was seen many times. The CDR3 DNA reads TGTGCCAGCAGTTTGGCGACAGGGACCCCCGGGGCCCAGTACTTC. Translated, it gives CASSLATGTPGAQYF. The rearrangement links TRBV12-3 or TRBV12-4 to TRBJ2-5; 7 nucleotides agree with TRBD1. The CDR3 covers 15 residues. J was trimmed by 9 bases and V by 3 bases; bases with no gene match: 13.

This clonotype was seen a few times. The chain carries TRBV4-1 and TRBJ2-1; 8 bases are a match to TRBD2. Germline CDR1 reads MGHRA; CDR2 reads YSYEKL. This CDR3 region has 15 residues. Losses at the gene ends were 3 bases for V and 2 bases for J; bases not matched to a gene: 3. As DNA, the CDR3 is TGCGCCAGCAGCCATACTAGCGGACCCTACAATGAGCAGTTCTTC. Translation: CASSHTSGPYNEQFF.

This chain links TRBV6-6 with TRBJ2-3; D may be TRBD1 (5 bases). The V end lost 7 bases, the J end lost 10 bases, and 12 bases lay between the germline ends. CDR1 and CDR2 (germline): MNHNY, SVGAGI (reference sequence). This CDR3 is built from 11 residues. For the CDR3, the DNA is TGTGCCAGCACTCAGGGTGGAGCGCAGTATTTT. Its protein is CASTQGGAQYF.

This chain uses TRBV5-1 with TRBJ2-3; D unclear. The CDR3 is 14 residues long. V lost 4 bases, J lost 2 bases, and 11 bases lay in between. Germline CDR1 reads SGHRS; CDR2 reads YFSETQ. CDR3 sequence (DNA): TGCGCCAGCAGCACCGCGGTTGACACAGATACGCAGTATTTT. This sequence encodes CASSTAVDTDTQYF.

J is TRBJ2-6 and V is TRBV27, with 8 nucleotides matching TRBD2. The CDR3 consists of 16 residues. In germline, CDR1 is MNHEY, CDR2 SMNVEV (reference sequence). V lost 6 bases to trimming and J lost 4 bases; unmatched junction nucleotides: 8. As DNA, the CDR3 is TGTGCCAGCAGCCGGAGGACTAGCAGAGGGGCCAACGTCCTGACTTTC. Its translation is CASSRRTSRGANVLTF.

V is TRBV7-9 and J is TRBJ2-3; no definite D call. V shed 1 base and J shed 3 bases, with 8 bases lying between them. CDR3 length equals 14 residues. The germline V gene encodes CDR1 SEHNR and CDR2 FQNEAQ (reference sequence). CDR3 coding DNA: TGTGCCAGCAGCTTAGGACGACCGACAGATACGCAGTATTTT. This encodes CASSLGRPTDTQYF.